This T cell receptor (beta chain) emerged from a study of CD4 T cells in lung cancer (dated by TCRdb to the late 2010s). Notes on the research overall: To find responses to candidate mutation-encoded neoepitopes, the study screened blood T cells from NSCLC patients and isolated neoantigen-specific CD4+ T-cell clones and TCRs. Tumor and non-adjacent lung tissue were obtained from a handful of patients undergoing curative-intent resections for stage I-III non-small cell lung cancer. The resected patients had lung adenocarcinoma or squamous cell carcinoma, were aged 60 to 69 at blood donation, and mostly were former smokers. Treatments the patients had received before donating blood included platinum chemotherapy, and some of the patients were given nivolumab or pembrolizumab. Deep sequencing of TCRB was used to follow the frequency of neoantigen-specific clonotypes in tumor resections, non-adjacent lung and cultured T-cell products. The investigation overall reported the following: Some blood-derived responses might reflect in vitro priming of naive T cells or cross-reactivity rather than memory responses to the cancer.

Receptor libraries were prepared by the immunoSEQ multiplex PCR assay. Qiagen DNeasy or QIAamp micro DNA kits were used to isolate DNA, and the Adaptive Biotechnology human TCRB sequencing kit was used to sequence TCRB. Sequencing of TCRB libraries was performed on an Illumina MiSeq. The paper's processing steps were these. The kit provider's software was used to analyze TCRB sequence data, and Fisher's exact test was used to test clonotype templates for tumor enrichment. Held by TCRdb, this immuneACCESS table contains in-frame sequences only and omits some clones. Under half of the omission traces to an unresolved V gene where checked; the cause of the rest is unknown. The V and J calls and clone size are taken from that table; D and trimming were inferred from the DNA. In all, the sample holds more than 9,000 clones, and more than 60% of those were seen once. Together, the top ten hold 15% to 19% of the sample.

Non-adjacent lung tissue was collected from the same resection as far as possible from the malignant lesion, at least 3 cm away. In the germline V gene, CDR1 corresponds to KGHSH and CDR2 to LQKENI. V drops 3 bases and J drops 8 bases, leaving 19 bases in between. CDR3 length: 16 amino acids, cysteine to phenylalanine. The only DNA kept is the CDR3, 48 bases in frame from the first base. Regarding this clone: No antigen is known for it. It has no much larger one-base neighbor in the sample; base qualities were not kept.

The rearranged segments are TRBV18 and TRBJ1-4; no D gene call is confident. Material: normal lung tissue taken away from the tumor. The TCR originated in a man aged 55-75 years with non-small cell lung cancer. The DNA is as follows: TGTGCCAGCTCACCTCCATCCAGCTCAGGAGGAGAAAAACTGTTTTTT. This gives the protein CASSPPSSSGGEKLFF. Full variable domain (CDR3 extended with the reference TRBV18 and TRBJ1-4 proteins): NAGVMQNPRHLVRRRGQEARLRCSPMKGHSHVYWYRQLPEEGLKFMVYLQKENIIDESGMPKERFSAEFPKEGPSILRIQQVVRGDSAAYFCASSPPSSSGGEKLFFGSGTQLSVL.